The 15 T cell receptor beta chains below come from one sample, sequenced in a study of TIL therapy for anti-PD-1-resistant metastatic lung cancer. This was the immunoSEQ v3 assay. Some clones are missing from TCRdb's copy, which holds only in-frame ones; the method was immunoSEQ multiplex PCR. Among tens of thousands of clones listed, around 78% were seen once. Specified time point: pre-treatment sample, taken before nivolumab and TIL therapy. Source: blood, taken at baseline. All receptors derive from a person aged 25-80 years with non-small cell lung cancer.

The chain recombines TRBV30 with TRBJ1-2; TRBD1 might be the D (6 bases). CDR1 is GTSNPN, CDR2 SVGIG, per germline (reference sequence). V lost 0 bases to trimming and J lost 4 bases, with 15 bases between them. The CDR3 is 15 amino acids. The CDR3 sequence is CAWSVGPEGVYGYTF. CDR3 nucleotide sequence: TGTGCCTGGAGTGTTGGGCCCGAGGGGGTCTATGGCTACACCTTC.

This clone appeared a single time. The rearrangement joins TRBV28 to TRBJ1-5, with D possibly being TRBD1 (6 bases). The germline V and J ends were trimmed by 3 bases and 7 bases, with 10 bases remaining between them. Germline assignment: CDR1 MDHEN and CDR2 SYDVKM. This CDR3 has 13 residues. In nucleotides, the CDR3 is TGTGCCAGCAGTTTTAGGGGGGAACAGCCCCAGCATTTT. Translation gives CASSFRGEQPQHF.

This rearrangement joins TRBV19 to TRBJ1-2; no definite D call. Germline assignment: CDR1 LNHDA and CDR2 SQIVND (reference sequence). The CDR3 has 15 amino acids. Deletions cut 1 base from V and 0 bases from J, with 9 bases between. The CDR3 nucleotides are TGTGCCAGTAGTATAGTGGCAGCCACTAACTATGGCTACACCTTC. This encodes CASSIVAATNYGYTF.

The V call is TRBV19, the J call TRBJ2-1; tentative D call: TRBD2 (5 bases). V lost 7 bases and J 4 bases, leaving 17 bases between the germline ends. From germline, CDR1 is LNHDA and CDR2 SQIVND (reference sequence). The CDR3 covers 15 residues. The CDR3 sequence is CASTYRWESYNEQFF. CDR3 DNA: TGTGCCAGTACCTATAGGTGGGAGTCGTACAATGAGCAGTTCTTC.

Only a few counts were recorded for this clone. The V and J genes are TRBV6-1 and TRBJ2-7; 9 nucleotides line up with TRBD1. This CDR3 comprises 13 residues. The V gene end was trimmed by 4 bases and the J gene end by 5 bases; junction bases not matched to a gene: 3. Germline CDR1 and CDR2: MNHNS and SASEGT. The CDR3 region is CASSGQGENEQYF. In DNA form, the CDR3 reads TGTGCCAGCAGTGGACAGGGGGAAAACGAGCAGTACTTC.

The genes are TRBV5-6 and TRBJ2-2; 9 positions match TRBD1. Germline CDR1 SGHDT, CDR2 YYEEEE. This CDR3 spans 15 amino acids. V was pared by 2 bases and J by 4 bases, with 3 bases of the junction left unmatched. The CDR3 protein is CASSLGDRATGELFF. CDR3 sequence (DNA): TGTGCCAGCAGCTTAGGGGACAGGGCCACCGGGGAGCTGTTTTTT.

This chain uses TRBV28 with TRBJ1-2; TRBD1 agrees at 7 bases. The CDR3 is 12 amino acids. The trim removed 2 bases at V and 6 bases at J, leaving 0 bases unmatched. Germline V gene sequence: CDR1 MDHEN, CDR2 SYDVKM. The CDR3 DNA reads as TGTGCCAGCAGTTTAACAGGGGATGGCTACACCTTC. Its protein is CASSLTGDGYTF.

V usage is TRBV9 and J usage is TRBJ2-7; TRBD1 matches at 7 bases. This CDR3 has 14 amino acids. The V segment lost 3 bases and the J segment 5 bases; nucleotides outside the gene matches: 8. Germline CDR1 reads SGDLS; CDR2 reads YYNGEE. As DNA, the CDR3 is TGTGCCAGCAGCGCCCGGACAGGACTTCACGAGCAGTACTTC. This translates into CASSARTGLHEQYF. Variable domain in full (rest from reference TRBV9 and TRBJ2-7): DSGVTQTPKHLITATGQRVTLRCSPRSGDLSVYWYQQSLDQGLQFLIQYYNGEERAKGNILERFSAQQFPDLHSELNLSSLELGDSALYFCASSARTGLHEQYFGPGTRLTVT.

The chain carries TRBV5-4 and TRBJ2-1; D possibly corresponds to TRBD2 (6 bases). Germline lookup yields CDR1 SGHNT and CDR2 YYREEE (reference sequence). V lost 4 bases to trimming and J lost 4 bases, with 12 bases between them. There are 14 residues in the CDR3. As DNA, the CDR3 is TGTGCCAGCAGCATGGGACTGGATTACAATGAGCAGTTCTTC. This sequence encodes CASSMGLDYNEQFF.

The chain combines TRBV5-6 with TRBJ2-5; maybe TRBD2 (6 bases). TRBJ2-7 matches the DNA end more closely, so the J call is doubtful. Germline CDR1 SGHDT, CDR2 YYEEEE. The CDR3 spans 14 residues. CDR3 in amino acids: CASSYSGVVYEQYF. Written as DNA, the CDR3 is TGTGCCAGCTCCTACTCGGGGGTAGTGTACGAGCAGTACTTC.

By sample share, this clone is medium-sized. The chain links TRBV7-9 to TRBJ1-3; tentative D call: TRBD1 (5 bases). V was shortened by 4 bases and J by 0 bases, with 16 bases between the two germline ends. Germline V CDR1 and CDR2: SEHNR, FQNEAQ (reference sequence). This CDR3 is 17 amino acids long. CDR3: CASSSIITGFSGNTIYF. In DNA, the CDR3 is TGTGCCAGCAGCTCCATAATAACAGGATTCTCTGGAAACACCATATATTTT.

The chain couples TRBV5-1 to TRBJ2-2, with D perhaps matching TRBD2 (5 bases). This CDR3 is built from 17 residues. CDR1 is SGHRS, CDR2 YFSETQ, per germline. The ends were cut back, 0 bases at V and 2 bases at J, with 14 bases in the middle. CDR3 loop: CASSLARSAANTGELFF. The CDR3 DNA is TGCGCCAGCAGCTTGGCCCGGTCAGCGGCCAACACCGGGGAGCTGTTTTTT.

V gene TRBV9 combines with J gene TRBJ2-1, with TRBD2 matching 7 bases. Unmatched junction bases numbered 5, after V lost 4 bases and J lost 7 bases. This CDR3 region has 13 residues. CDR1 is SGDLS, CDR2 YYNGEE, per germline. Here the CDR3 reads CASSWGEGNEQFF. The CDR3 DNA sequence: TGTGCCAGCAGCTGGGGGGAGGGGAATGAGCAGTTCTTC.

The V and J genes are TRBV7-9 and TRBJ2-3; D is undetermined. This CDR3 contains 15 residues. The V end was cut by 10 bases, the J end by 0 bases, with 17 bases between. Germline V gene data show CDR1 as SEHNR and CDR2 as FQNEAQ (reference sequence). CDR3: CAKPRSSPSTDTQYF. The CDR3 nucleotides are TGTGCCAAACCCCGTAGCAGCCCTAGCACAGATACGCAGTATTTT.

The chain links TRBV6-4 to TRBJ2-2; D ambiguous. CDR1 and CDR2 from the germline V gene are MRHNA and SNTAGT. The CDR3 runs 13 residues. V lost 2 bases, J lost 1 base, and 2 bases lay in between. The CDR3 bases are TGTGCCAGCAGTGACGGGAACACCGGGGAGCTGTTTTTT. Amino acid sequence: CASSDGNTGELFF.